These 8 T cell receptor beta chains came from one sample sequenced in a study of blood T cells in healthy people across ages. Primed by a sample-barcoded 5' primer and a J-beta primer mix, a second PCR proceeded for about 6 to 11 cycles. A single record per CDR3 protein comes from TCRdb applying MiXCR to the 5' RACE reads. The sample has about 1,800,000 distinct CDR3 sequences; approximately 30% are singletons. The sequenced sample was blood. These TCRs come from a woman between 25 and 40 years old in good health.

The chain links TRBV12-5 to TRBJ2-7, with 8 bases fitting TRBD1. Germline V gene lookup returns CDR1 LGHNT and CDR2 FRNRAP. The CDR3 has 16 amino acids. Trimming removed 0 bases from V and 3 bases from J; junction bases left unmatched: 7. The CDR3 sequence: CASGLVLGDRGYEQYF. The CDR3 nucleotides read TGTGCTAGTGGTTTGGTACTGGGAGACAGGGGCTACGAGCAGTACTTC.

The V gene is TRBV7-2, the J gene TRBJ1-3; no clear D gene. Germline-derived CDR1 and CDR2 are SGHTA and FQGNSA. This CDR3 has 15 residues. The V end lost 1 base, the J end lost 0 bases, and 7 bases lay between the germline ends. The CDR3 region has the DNA TGTGCCAGCAGCTTAGGGATACGCTCTGGAAACACCATATATTTT. Translated, it gives CASSLGIRSGNTIYF. Looking up the rest from reference TRBV7-2 and TRBJ1-3 gives the full variable domain: GAGVSQSPSNKVTEKGKDVELRCDPISGHTALYWYRQSLGQGLEFLIYFQGNSAPDKSGLPSDRFSAERTGGSVSTLTIQRTQQEDSAVYLCASSLGIRSGNTIYFGEGSWLTVV.

This clonotype was detected many times. Here the CDR3 reads CASSVGAGGAYEQYF. CDR3 sequence (DNA): TGTGCCAGCAGCGTAGGAGCGGGGGGTGCCTACGAGCAGTACTTC. The chain links TRBV9 to TRBJ2-7; TRBD2 agrees at 9 bases. V lost 0 bases, J lost 2 bases, and 3 bases stayed unmatched. The germline gives CDR1 SGDLS, CDR2 YYNGEE. CDR3 length equals 15 residues.

This clonotype showed up just a few times. This chain uses TRBV2 with TRBJ1-5; no clear D. This CDR3 contains 15 residues. With 7 bases removed from V and 2 bases from J, the gap between germline ends came to 15 bases. The germline V gene has CDR1 SNHLY and CDR2 FYNNEI. CDR3 coding DNA: TGTGCCAGCACCTCGGTCCCCTGGGGCAATCAGCCCCAGCATTTT. It encodes CASTSVPWGNQPQHF. The full variable domain, in which reference TRBV2 and TRBJ1-5 provide the parts outside the CDR3, is EPEVTQTPSHQVTQMGQEVILRCVPISNHLYFYWYRQILGQKVEFLVSFYNNEISEKSEIFDDQFSVERPDGSNFTLKIRSTKLEDSAMYFCASTSVPWGNQPQHFGDGTRLSIL.

V is TRBV6-5 and J is TRBJ1-2, with TRBD1 as a possible D gene (6 bases). This CDR3 is built from 12 residues. The germline CDR1 and CDR2 sequences are MNHEY and SVGAGI. The V end lost 10 bases, the J end lost 0 bases, and 9 bases lay between the germline ends. This chain's CDR3 is CATGAANYGYTF. The DNA for the CDR3 is TGTGCCACAGGGGCGGCTAACTATGGCTACACCTTC.

The chain employs TRBV2 and TRBJ2-7; D gene unclear. Germline CDR1 and CDR2: SNHLY and FYNNEI. V was pared by 6 bases and J by 7 bases, with 16 bases between. The CDR3 loop spans 13 amino acids. CDR3 coding DNA: TGTGCCAGCAGCGATGACCGCTACAATGAGCAGTACTTC. Its protein product is CASSDDRYNEQYF.

The rearrangement joins TRBV10-3 to TRBJ2-7; weak D call: TRBD1 (5 bases). This CDR3 is built from 16 residues. Looked up from germline, CDR1 is ENHRY and CDR2 is SYGVKD. V dropped 0 bases and J dropped 3 bases, with 15 bases sitting between them. The CDR3 nucleotides read TGTGCCATCAGTGAGTCACCAGGGAATAAAGGCTACGAGCAGTACTTC. Translated: CAISESPGNKGYEQYF.

As regards this clonotype: One base away lies a much larger clone, so this may be a sequencing read error. V usage is TRBV3-1 and J usage is TRBJ2-1; no clear D gene. The V gene's germline CDR1 is LGHDT and CDR2 YNNKEL (reference sequence). This CDR3 comprises 13 residues. The ends were cut back, 1 base at V and 10 bases at J, with 11 bases in the middle. CDR3 sequence reads: CASSQVLVGEQFF. CDR3 sequence (DNA): TGTGCCAGCAGCCAAGTCCTAGTTGGCGAGCAGTTCTTC.